These 5 T cell receptor beta chains came from one sample sequenced in a study of blood T cells in healthy people across ages. The second PCR ran roughly 7 to 12 cycles with a sample-barcoded 5' primer and J-beta primers. TCRdb used MiXCR to reprocess the 5' RACE reads, holding one entry per CDR3 protein. The repertoire holds fewer than 1.5 million distinct CDR3 sequences, with approximately 38% as singletons. Sequencing input: blood. All receptors derive from a woman aged 18-35 years in good health.

This clonotype was counted between two and nine times. The genes are TRBV20-1 and TRBJ2-1, with TRBD2 matching over 8 bases. The CDR3 length is 13 residues. Germline V CDR1 and CDR2: DFQATT, SNEGSKA (reference sequence). V was pared by 4 bases and J by 4 bases, with 3 bases of the junction left unmatched. CDR3 coding DNA: TGCAGTGCTACTACGGGGGGGTACAATGAGCAGTTCTTC. Amino acids: CSATTGGYNEQFF.

The chain joins TRBV12-3 or TRBV12-4 to TRBJ2-4; D remains ambiguous. Near its end, the DNA agrees better with TRBJ2-7, so the J call may be wrong. The length of the CDR3 is 13 residues. The CDR3 nucleotides read TGTGCCAGCAGTCTAAGTTTTTTGGACGAGCAGTACTTC. Translation gives CASSLSFLDEQYF.

V gene TRBV29-1 combines with J gene TRBJ2-7, with 7 bases matching TRBD1. Losses at the gene ends were 7 bases for V and 8 bases for J; bases not matched to a gene: 32. The CDR3 consists of 19 residues. Germline values: CDR1 SQVTM, CDR2 ANQGSEA. CDR3 protein: CSALLPLGTGQSTPDKQYF. CDR3 nucleotides: TGCAGCGCCCTCCTTCCCCTAGGTACGGGACAGAGTACTCCTGACAAGCAGTACTTC.

In the case of this clonotype: Given a much more abundant clone one base away, this may be a read error. The V and J genes are TRBV10-3 and TRBJ2-3; 10 bases align to TRBD1. CDR1 and CDR2 (germline): ENHRY, SYGVKD. CDR3 length: 15 amino acids. The CDR3 DNA reads TGTGCCGTCAGTGAGTCGACAGGGGGCGCAGATACGCAGTATTTT. Its protein is CAVSESTGGADTQYF.

The V call is TRBV19, the J call TRBJ2-3; 8 nucleotides agree with TRBD2. The V gene's germline CDR1 is LNHDA and CDR2 SQIVND (reference sequence). This CDR3 spans 16 amino acids. The junction had 17 bases not matched to a gene; V was cut back by 7 bases and J by 8 bases. The CDR3 bases are TGTGCCAGTACTAGGACCGGGACTAGGGTCTTAGGTACGCAGTATTTT. Residues: CASTRTGTRVLGTQYF.